This TCR beta chain was recovered during a study of T-cell memory formation after mild COVID-19. Study-level results: What remained unconfirmed was the SARS-CoV-2 specificity of second-wave clones peaking on day 37. Prior to infection, memory already included some responding clones, suggesting cross-reactive memory joined. CM and EM subsets held most contracting CD4+ clones; EMRA held CD8+ ones.

With regard to this clonotype: Its antigen remains unidentified. A read error may produce the germline difference seen at one junction end.

The TCR alpha and TCR beta cDNA libraries, bearing sample barcodes and UMIs, were generated by 5'RACE using constant-segment primers. Each CDR3 protein is one row after TCRdb ran MiXCR on the 5' RACE reads. This table has 200,000 to 250,000 distinct CDR3 sequences, less than 20% appearing once. The CDR3 runs to 18 residues. The germline V gene encodes CDR1 SEHNR and CDR2 FQNEAQ (reference sequence). V gene TRBV7-9 combines with J gene TRBJ1-6; perhaps TRBD1 as D (5 bases). Sequenced input: PBMCs or a T cell subset sorted from them (not recorded which). The clonotype comes from a man younger than 30 who had mild COVID-19 (a few samples of this study predate the infection). Cell type and time point are not known. This chain's CDR3 is CASSPGTSRSSYNSPLHF. In nucleotides, the CDR3 is TGTGCCAGCAGCCCCGGGACTAGCCGTAGCTCCTATAATTCACCCCTACACTTT.